The 3 T cell receptor beta chains below all came from one sample that was sequenced in a study of shared clonotypes between healthy human individuals. Produced via immunoSEQ multiplex PCR; TCRdb's table is partial and in-frame only. The data show some 2 million clones, with around 96% seen just once and 0.9% to 1.5% held by the top ten. Selected positively for CCR7 and CD45RO-negative, naive CD8 cells excluded terminally differentiated effector memory CD45RA+ cells. The sample consisted of naive CD8+ T cells sorted from blood. These TCRs come from a man younger than 35 in good health.

The V call is TRBV9, the J call TRBJ2-1; no reliable D call. The V gene's germline CDR1 is SGDLS and CDR2 YYNGEE. The length of the CDR3 is 12 residues. V shed 0 bases and J shed 9 bases, with 7 bases lying between them. DNA of the CDR3: TGTGCCAGCAGCGTAGCCGACGGTGAGCAGTTCTTC. Translation: CASSVADGEQFF. Using reference TRBV9 and TRBJ2-1 for the parts outside the CDR3, the full variable domain is DSGVTQTPKHLITATGQRVTLRCSPRSGDLSVYWYQQSLDQGLQFLIQYYNGEERAKGNILERFSAQQFPDLHSELNLSSLELGDSALYFCASSVADGEQFFGPGTRLTVL.

As regards this clone: At the DNA level, this CDR3 is encoded by other sequences in the same sample as well. This CDR3 is CASSLTGGYEQYF. For the CDR3, the DNA is TGTGCCAGCAGCTTGACAGGGGGCTACGAGCAGTACTTC. The rearrangement links TRBV5-5 to TRBJ2-7; 8 bases map to TRBD1. J was trimmed by 3 bases and V by 1 base; bases with no gene match: 0. The CDR3 loop spans 13 amino acids. Germline V lookup: CDR1 SGHKS, CDR2 YYEKEE (reference sequence).

V usage is TRBV5-1 and J usage is TRBJ2-1, with TRBD1 matching 7 bases. This CDR3 contains 13 residues. Germline trimming cut 2 bases from V and 6 bases from J; bases unmatched to any gene: 2. Looked up from germline, CDR1 is SGHRS and CDR2 is YFSETQ. CDR3 sequence (DNA): TGCGCCAGCAGCTTCGCAGGGGGCAATGAGCAGTTCTTC. It specifies CASSFAGGNEQFF.